This TCR beta chain appears in the sequencing data of a study of T cells in Graves' hyperthyroidism and ophthalmopathy (dated by TCRdb to between 2019 and 2020). In terms of the full investigation: Peripheral blood was sampled at the time of initial diagnosis, prior to any treatment. The roughly 91 discovery patients were randomly divided into training and test sets at a 7:3 ratio. A discovery cohort of about a hundred patients, roughly 45 with Graves' ophthalmopathy and over 55 with stable Graves' hyperthyroidism, was used to find distinguishing TCR V-J signatures. TCR Vbeta CDR3 sequencing of some 140 peripheral blood samples (over 40 ophthalmopathy, approximately 80 hyperthyroidism and some 17 progressor patients) is reported in the paper. An independent validation cohort of around 19 hyperthyroidism patients and 17 patients who later progressed to ophthalmopathy tested prospective prediction of ophthalmopathy. In addition, the study compared T-cell repertoires in thyroid tissue and in blood from a handful of Graves' hyperthyroidism patients. After sampling, hyperthyroidism patients received methimazole starting at 30 mg daily, and ophthalmopathy patients received high-dose intravenous methylprednisolone. Study-wide findings and limitations: A 13 V-J signature model separated ophthalmopathy from stable hyperthyroidism, with about 88% sensitivity and about 81% specificity in cross-validation and 80%/75% in testing. No statistical method was used to fix the sample size in advance, and group allocation was not hidden from the investigators. Blood samples also contained most of the expanded thyroid clonotypes (frequency above 0.001), which suggests that blood repertoires may reflect thyroid immune responses. In validation, progression to ophthalmopathy was predicted by the model with 70.59% sensitivity and 72.22% specificity, a median of roughly 6.4 months before onset.

Ophthalmopathy patients had moderately to severely active disease, with a Clinical Activity Score of 3 or more, a NOSPECS grade of 4 or more, and a disease duration of less than 3 months. Exclusion was applied to patients with uncontrolled infections, other autoimmune diseases, pregnancy or lactation. Diagnoses were based on clinical symptoms, serum thyroxine and TRAb, thyroid ultrasound and orbital computed tomography. Ficoll-Paque density gradient centrifugation was used to isolate PBMCs from around 10 ml of fresh peripheral blood. Total RNA was extracted with Trizol reagent, and quality was checked on an Agilent 2100 Bioanalyzer. Comment on this clonotype: Its antigen is unknown. This sequence may be a read error, since a much larger clone differs from it by one base.

Taken from the germline V gene, the CDR1 and CDR2 loops are MNHNS and SASEGT. V is cut by 7 bases and J by 5 bases, and the space between the germline ends is 12 bases. From cysteine to phenylalanine, the CDR3 is 14 amino acids long. Only the CDR3 DNA stays, 42 bases, in frame from base 1. The TCR beta CDR3 regions were amplified from the RNA transcripts. The first round of RT-PCR for the TCR CDR3 was performed with the HTBI primer set and the Qiagen OneStep RT-PCR kit. The libraries were constructed in a second round of multiplex PCR and then size-selected and purified. Sequencing of the libraries was done on an Illumina HiSeq2000 using paired-end 100 bp reads. From the authors' description of their analysis: SOAPnuke was used to process the raw data, with reads discarded if the reads contained adapters or uncalled bases, had a mean Phred below 15, or lacked an exact constant-primer or identifier match. COPE v1.2.5 was used to merge high-quality paired reads, and clonotypes were defined as unique nucleotide sequences. Clonotypes were aligned to IMGT TRBV, TRBD and TRBJ reference segments using MiTCR v1.1. The analysis was restricted to V-J combinations with a frequency above 0.0001, which together covered 99.2% of the repertoires. The TCS score was defined as the ratio of F50 (clonal expansion) to E x V (chaos), calculated using BLOSUM62-based TCRdist between CDR3 peptides within each V-J. Welch's t-statistics and random forest reduced some 510 V-J features to 13, which were used in a naive Bayes classifier (R e1071). Through fastp at Q25 and MiXCR, TCRdb rebuilt clones from the public reads, retaining in-frame beta chains. Duplicate CDR3 protein sequences are folded into a single record with the most common DNA and genes. The V and J calls reflect TCRdb's pipeline rather than the authors' work. The sample table holds roughly 530,000 distinct CDR3 sequences, of which 17% were seen once. The ten largest clonotypes hold 17% of the sample.

Recombination connected TRBV6-1 to TRBJ1-6; the D gene is possibly TRBD1, with 6 bases matching. The sequence derives from a woman aged 18-29 years with Graves' ophthalmopathy. Sequencing input: blood. This receptor has the CDR3 CASNRVGDNSPLHF. The DNA sequence is as follows: TGTGCCAGCAACAGGGTGGGGGATAATTCACCCCTCCACTTT.